The text below deals with one T cell receptor beta chain. The CDR3 has 11 amino acids. CDR1 and CDR2 (germline): SGHDT, YYEEEE. The V and J ends lost 0 bases and 4 bases respectively, with 2 bases between them. cDNA synthesis used a TRAV/TRBV-specific primer set for both chains. TCRs underwent 20 PCR cycles of amplification with a constant-region primer and V-primer adapter. TCRdb called the reads again in MiXCR, with one record for every CDR3 protein. The data hold roughly 11,000 distinct CDR3 sequences, with 40% to 65% observed a single time. The sample comes from a study of low-dose radiotherapy and immunotherapy resistance in tumors.

The source of this sequence is a human donor with advanced metastatic prostate, ovarian, gallbladder or colorectal cancer (not recorded which). This table probably holds off-target reads from a library built for another chain. The chain is built from TRBV5-6 and TRBJ2-7; the D is unclear. The CDR3 loop reads CASSLEYEQYF. DNA for the CDR3: TGTGCCAGCAGCTTGGAGTACGAGCAGTACTTC.